This is a list of T cell receptor beta chains from one sample in a study of blood T cell repertoires in COVID-19. This table comes from immunoSEQ multiplex PCR, and its TCRdb copy is limited to in-frame clones, with some not included. Of some 140,000 clones listed, 85% to 90% are singletons. Specimen: peripheral blood. The origin of the receptors is a man aged 50-60 years with active or convalescent COVID-19. The CDR3 runs from the conserved cysteine through the conserved F or W. Clone sizes are given selectively: once, few, many, or a class where the clone is expanded.

J	size	V	CDR3
TRBJ2-6	-	TRBV2	CASLPQGGSGANVLTF
TRBJ1-2	-	TRBV29-1	CSVATSGIHGYTF
TRBJ1-6	few	TRBV5-1	CASSYGQGGNSPLHF
TRBJ1-3	once	TRBV3-1/TRBV3-2	CASSLQTGNSGNTIYF
TRBJ2-7	-	TRBV30	CAWRGGLAGVGLSYEQYF
TRBJ1-1	-	TRBV21-1	CASSKSLCGAFF
TRBJ2-3	-	TRBV3-1/TRBV3-2	CASSRGLSSTDTQYF
TRBJ2-1	-	TRBV25-1	CASSPRLAGGGYNEQFF
TRBJ2-3	-	TRBV5-1	CASSLLAGGLGTDTQYF
TRBJ2-5	-	TRBV18	CASSPLDREETQYF
TRBJ2-1	-	TRBV4-3	CASSQAGVQGFYEQFF
TRBJ2-4	-	TRBV5-4	CASSAGGVDLAKNIQYF
TRBJ2-7	-	TRBV6-5	CASNPIDSSYEQYF
TRBJ2-7	-	TRBV7-6	CASSLVFGGASNEQYF
TRBJ2-7	-	TRBV19	CASSMSTSGNYEQYF
TRBJ2-4	-	TRBV10-2	CASSVEDIQYF
TRBJ2-1	-	TRBV5-5	CASSLMDQRNEQFF
TRBJ2-3	-	TRBV6-1	CASSELLAGGPGTDTQYF
TRBJ2-1	-	TRBV9	CASGQGAYNEQFF
TRBJ1-1	-	TRBV9	CASKKWDRGMNTEAFF
TRBJ2-7	few	TRBV11-2	CASSHPNSPGQGFYEQYF
TRBJ1-1	-	TRBV2	CASSPTGPEAFF